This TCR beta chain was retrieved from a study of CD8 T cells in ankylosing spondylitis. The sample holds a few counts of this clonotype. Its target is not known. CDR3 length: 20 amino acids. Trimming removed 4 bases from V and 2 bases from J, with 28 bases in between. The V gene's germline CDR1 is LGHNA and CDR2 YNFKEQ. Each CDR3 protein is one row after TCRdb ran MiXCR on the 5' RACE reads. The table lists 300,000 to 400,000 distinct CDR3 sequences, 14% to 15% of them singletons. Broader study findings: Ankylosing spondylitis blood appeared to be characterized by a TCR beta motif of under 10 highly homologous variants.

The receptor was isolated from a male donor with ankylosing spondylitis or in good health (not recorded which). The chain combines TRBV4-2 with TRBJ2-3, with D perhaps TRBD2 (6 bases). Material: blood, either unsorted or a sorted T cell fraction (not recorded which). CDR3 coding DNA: TGTGCCAGCAGCCCTCTTGGTTGGCGGGGATCTAGTCAGGACACAGATACGCAGTATTTT. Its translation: CASSPLGWRGSSQDTDTQYF.